The sequence of this TCR beta chain was determined in a study of vaccination effects on CD4 cells after COVID-19. Background on the study: Expansion of antigen-specific CD4+ T cells with viral peptide pools was carried out by the ViraFEST assay before sequencing. Samples were given by two convalescent patients 16 days and one week before vaccination.

TCRdb's copy holds only in-frame clones and misses some; the assay was immunoSEQ multiplex PCR. The table includes about 45,000 clones, around 76% detected once. Details on this clone: What it binds is unknown.

Having been cultured for about 10 days, the cells underwent CD4+ T cell isolation. From March to December 2020, the person had a SARS-CoV-2 infection that was confirmed by PCR. Cells had half their medium changed to IL-2 medium on days 3 and 7. CDR1 MNHEY and CDR2 SVGAGI come from the germline V gene. Trimming removed 3 bases from V and 6 bases from J, with 17 bases in between. The CDR3 runs to 16 residues. The receptor comes from a human donor who had a prior SARS-CoV-2 infection. The input for sequencing was CD4+ T cells from PBMCs cultured without peptide, taken before COVID-19 vaccination. The chain recombines TRBV6-5 with TRBJ2-2; D might be TRBD2 (5 bases). The CDR3 region has the DNA TGTGCCAGCAGTTATGGGCCCCCCGCTAGCCCCGGGGAGCTGTTTTTT. Protein sequence: CASSYGPPASPGELFF.